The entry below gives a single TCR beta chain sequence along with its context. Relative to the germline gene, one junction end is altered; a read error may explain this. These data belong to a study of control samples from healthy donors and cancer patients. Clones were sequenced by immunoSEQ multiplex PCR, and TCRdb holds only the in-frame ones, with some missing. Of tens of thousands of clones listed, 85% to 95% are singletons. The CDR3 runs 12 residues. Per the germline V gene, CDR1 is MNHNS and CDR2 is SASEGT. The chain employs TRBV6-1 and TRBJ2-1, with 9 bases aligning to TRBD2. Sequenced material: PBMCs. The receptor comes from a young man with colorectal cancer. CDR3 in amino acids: CASSERGGTSLF. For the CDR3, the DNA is TGTGCCAGCAGTGAACGAGGGGGGACTAGCCTCTTC.